This TCR beta chain derives from a study of T-cell reconstitution after alpha-beta-depleted transplantation in children. The V gene's germline CDR1 is LNHNV and CDR2 YYDKDF (reference sequence). The CDR3 totals 18 residues. Trimming cost V 0 bases and J 6 bases; bases outside gene matches: 8. Unique molecular identifiers were incorporated into the prepared TCRbeta library. Each CDR3 protein gets one entry after TCRdb re-called the PCR reads with MiXCR. Of some 340,000 distinct CDR3 sequences in the sample, 9% to 12% were seen once. Sequencing was performed on PBMCs from the stem cell graft donor, taken from the stem cell graft. The chain is built from TRBV15 and TRBJ2-1; 13 positions agree with TRBD2. This TCR derives from a human donor who donated a stem cell graft to a child with acute lymphoblastic leukemia. The CDR3 DNA sequence: TGTGCCACCAGCAGAGATAAAGGGACTAGCGGGAATCTCAATGAGCAGTTCTTC. It encodes CATSRDKGTSGNLNEQFF. The variable domain in full, with the rest retrieved from reference TRBV15 and TRBJ2-1, is DAMVIQNPRYQVTQFGKPVTLSCSQTLNHNVMYWYQQKSSQAPKLLFHYYDKDFNNEADTPDNFQSRRPNTSFCFLDIRSPGLGDTAMYLCATSRDKGTSGNLNEQFFGPGTRLTVL.